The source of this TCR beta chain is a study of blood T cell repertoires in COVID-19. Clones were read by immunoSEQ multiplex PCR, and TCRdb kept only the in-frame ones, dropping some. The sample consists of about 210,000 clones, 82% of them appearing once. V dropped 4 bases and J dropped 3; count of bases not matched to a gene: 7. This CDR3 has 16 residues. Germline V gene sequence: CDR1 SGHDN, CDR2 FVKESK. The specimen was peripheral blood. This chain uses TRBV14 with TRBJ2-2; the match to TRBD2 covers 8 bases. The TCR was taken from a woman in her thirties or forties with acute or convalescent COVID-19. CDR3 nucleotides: TGTGCCAGCAGCCGCAGCGGGAGTTTGTACACCGGGGAGCTGTTTTTT. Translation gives CASSRSGSLYTGELFF.